The 22 T cell receptor beta chains listed next were all sequenced from one sample in a study of T cell changes during pregnancy in multiple sclerosis. The repertoire was sequenced with immunoSEQ multiplex PCR; TCRdb's copy has only in-frame clones and lacks some. Of 85,000 to 120,000 clones in the sample, about 89% were seen once. The sequenced sample was peripheral blood, obtained before pregnancy. The receptors here all came from a female donor with multiple sclerosis, enrolled in a pregnancy study.

The rearrangement joins TRBV7-9 to TRBJ2-5; 8 nucleotides match TRBD2. Germline trimming cut 5 bases from V and 5 bases from J; bases unmatched to any gene: 4. Germline loops: CDR1 SEHNR, CDR2 FQNEAQ (reference sequence). This CDR3 region has 13 residues. CDR3: CASSPGTRETQYF. The CDR3 region has the DNA TGTGCCAGCAGCCCAGGGACTAGGGAGACCCAGTACTTC.

This chain links TRBV27 with TRBJ2-3; a possible D gene is TRBD2 (5 bases). CDR3 length equals 17 residues. Germline V gene lookup returns CDR1 MNHEY and CDR2 SMNVEV (reference sequence). Trimming took 5 bases from V and 6 from J, leaving 24 bases between them. The CDR3 loop reads CASSLSITRTTRDTQYF. CDR3 sequence (DNA): TGTGCCAGCAGTCTCTCAATTACTAGGACCACCAGGGATACGCAGTATTTT.

The rearrangement links TRBV5-6 to TRBJ1-5; D is perhaps TRBD1 (6 bases). Trimming pared 2 bases from V and 1 base from J, leaving 7 bases between. Germline V gene lookup returns CDR1 SGHDT and CDR2 YYEEEE. The CDR3 runs to 14 residues. CDR3 loop: CASSLQGSNQPQHF. CDR3 nucleotides: TGTGCCAGCAGCTTACAGGGAAGCAATCAGCCCCAGCATTTT.

CDR3 bases: TGTGCCAGCCGGACTAGCGGGAGCAATGAGCAGTTCTTC. Translated: CASRTSGSNEQFF. The V and J genes are TRBV10-3 and TRBJ2-1; 13 nucleotides match TRBD2. Germline CDR1 is ENHRY and CDR2 is SYGVKD. Unmatched junction bases numbered 3, after V lost 10 bases and J lost 6 bases. The CDR3 consists of 13 residues.

The chain combines TRBV9 with TRBJ1-1; the D is unclear. Trimming pared 0 bases from V and 1 base from J, leaving 16 bases between. This CDR3 comprises 17 residues. Germline CDR1 and CDR2: SGDLS and YYNGEE. DNA of the CDR3: TGTGCCAGCAGCGTAGTCCCGTCAGGCCGCTCGAACACTGAAGCTTTCTTT. It translates to CASSVVPSGRSNTEAFF.

This chain joins TRBV19 and TRBJ2-1; 8 bases fit TRBD2. The ends lost 4 bases at V and 4 bases at J; junction bases unmatched: 3. Germline CDR1 and CDR2: LNHDA and SQIVND (reference sequence). CDR3 length: 14 amino acids. The CDR3 sequence: CASSRSSGYNEQFF. In DNA form, the CDR3 reads TGTGCCAGTAGTAGGTCTAGCGGGTACAATGAGCAGTTCTTC. Together with reference TRBV19 and TRBJ2-1, the CDR3 gives the full variable domain: DGGITQSPKYLFRKEGQNVTLSCEQNLNHDAMYWYRQDPGQGLRLIYYSQIVNDFQKGDIAEGYSVSREKKESFPLTVTSAQKNPTAFYLCASSRSSGYNEQFFGPGTRLTVL.

This chain links TRBV18 with TRBJ2-7; 12 nucleotides agree with TRBD1. CDR1 and CDR2 from the germline V gene are KGHSH and LQKENI. Trimming at V came to 3 bases and at J to 6 bases, leaving 3 bases not matched to a gene. The CDR3 has 14 residues. The chain's CDR3 is CASSPGQGAIEQYF. DNA for the CDR3: TGTGCCAGCTCACCGGGACAGGGGGCCATCGAGCAGTACTTC.

This chain connects TRBV19 to TRBJ2-1; no clear D gene. Germline loops: CDR1 LNHDA, CDR2 SQIVND (reference sequence). The CDR3 sequence is 15 residues long. Between the trimmed V and J ends, which lost 5 bases and 6 bases, there was a span of 17 bases. The CDR3, as DNA: TGTGCCAGTAGTCCCACCGCTCGGGTGAGCAATGAGCAGTTCTTC. The encoded protein is CASSPTARVSNEQFF.

The chain joins TRBV2 to TRBJ2-7, with 9 positions matching TRBD2. The CDR3 totals 13 residues. The germline V gene has CDR1 SNHLY and CDR2 FYNNEI. The V segment lost 6 bases and the J segment 1 base; nucleotides outside the gene matches: 1. The CDR3 loop is CASRTSGSYEQYF. The CDR3 DNA reads TGTGCCAGCAGGACTAGCGGTTCCTACGAGCAGTACTTC.

V gene TRBV25-1 combines with J gene TRBJ2-1; D gene unclear. The CDR3 has 13 amino acids. The V end was cut by 2 bases, the J end by 3 bases, with 5 bases between. Germline CDR1 reads MGHDK; CDR2 reads SYGVNS. CDR3 sequence (DNA): TGTGCCAGCAGTGAAACAAGCTACAATGAGCAGTTCTTC. It translates to CASSETSYNEQFF.

This chain joins TRBV14 and TRBJ2-4; D possibly corresponds to TRBD2 (6 bases). Germline V gene data show CDR1 as SGHDN and CDR2 as FVKESK. This CDR3 has 18 amino acids. Trimming removed 0 bases at V and 1 base at J, with 16 bases between. CDR3 nucleotide sequence: TGTGCCAGCAGCCAAGAACTTGGAGGGGAGAGGGCCAAAAACATTCAGTACTTC. It codes for CASSQELGGERAKNIQYF.

The V call is TRBV28, the J call TRBJ1-2; the D gene is possibly TRBD1 (5 bases). The CDR3 is 13 amino acids. Per germline, CDR1 MDHEN and CDR2 SYDVKM. V lost 6 bases and J lost 3, with 11 bases in between. The chain's CDR3 is CASSKGRDYGYTF. In DNA form, the CDR3 reads TGTGCCAGCAGCAAGGGCAGGGACTATGGCTACACCTTC.

This clone has just one count. The chain links TRBV5-1 to TRBJ1-4, with D unclear. The germline V and J ends were trimmed by 4 bases and 0 bases, with 13 bases remaining between them. The CDR3 has 16 amino acids. CDR1 and CDR2 (germline): SGHRS, YFSETQ. This chain's CDR3 is CASSVAGIATNEKLFF. The DNA of the CDR3 is TGCGCCAGCAGCGTCGCGGGGATTGCAACTAATGAAAAACTGTTTTTT.

The chain has TRBV19 and TRBJ2-7; D gene ambiguous. Trimming stripped 3 bases from V and 5 bases from J, with 5 bases between. The CDR3 totals 11 residues. Germline V lookup: CDR1 LNHDA, CDR2 SQIVND (reference sequence). CDR3 coding DNA: TGTGCCAGTAGTATTCGGGACGAGCAGTACTTC. Protein sequence: CASSIRDEQYF. Full variable domain (rest looked up from reference TRBV19 and TRBJ2-7): DGGITQSPKYLFRKEGQNVTLSCEQNLNHDAMYWYRQDPGQGLRLIYYSQIVNDFQKGDIAEGYSVSREKKESFPLTVTSAQKNPTAFYLCASSIRDEQYFGPGTRLTVT.

This chain links TRBV6-5 with TRBJ1-1, with D unclear. The CDR3 consists of 15 residues. V was clipped by 5 bases and J by 4 bases, with 17 bases between them. The germline CDR1 and CDR2 sequences are MNHEY and SVGAGI. The CDR3: CASSSPQDFSTEAFF. CDR3 DNA sequence: TGTGCCAGCAGTAGCCCCCAGGATTTCAGCACTGAAGCTTTCTTT.

The chain carries TRBV30 and TRBJ2-7; 10 nucleotides agree with TRBD1. Germline V gene lookup returns CDR1 GTSNPN and CDR2 SVGIG (reference sequence). V lost 5 bases, J lost 9 bases, and 7 bases stayed unmatched. The CDR3 is 12 residues long. The CDR3 DNA sequence: TGTGCCTGGCAATCCGGGACAGGGGTGCAGTACTTC. It is translated as CAWQSGTGVQYF.

This chain joins TRBV5-8 and TRBJ2-7, with D perhaps matching TRBD2 (7 bases). CDR1 SGHTS and CDR2 YDEGEE come from the germline V gene. The length of the CDR3 is 16 residues. V was shortened by 4 bases and J by 0 bases, with 17 bases between the two germline ends. The CDR3, as DNA: TGTGCCAGCAGCCGGGACATGGGGACTATCTCCTACGAGCAGTACTTC. Amino acid sequence: CASSRDMGTISYEQYF.

The chain employs TRBV5-1 and TRBJ2-1; the match to TRBD2 covers 7 bases. J was trimmed by 4 bases and V by 4 bases; bases with no gene match: 8. The V gene's germline CDR1 is SGHRS and CDR2 YFSETQ. This CDR3 has 15 residues. The CDR3 loop is CASSLGGGRYNEQFF. The CDR3 DNA reads as TGCGCCAGCAGCCTCGGGGGAGGGCGGTACAATGAGCAGTTCTTC.

The count of this clone is one. This chain links TRBV11-2 with TRBJ2-2; D is perhaps TRBD2 (5 bases). Germline CDR1 reads SGHAT; CDR2 reads FQNNGV. The CDR3 spans 15 residues. V was pared by 4 bases and J by 0 bases, with 9 bases between. Here the CDR3 DNA reads TGTGCCAGCAGCTCCTCGGGATCGAACACCGGGGAGCTGTTTTTT. This codes for CASSSSGSNTGELFF. The full variable domain, its missing parts supplied by reference TRBV11-2 and TRBJ2-2, is EAGVAQSPRYKIIEKRQSVAFWCNPISGHATLYWYQQILGQGPKLLIQFQNNGVVDDSQLPKDRFSAERLKGVDSTLKIQPAKLEDSAVYLCASSSSGSNTGELFFGEGSRLTVL.

V and J are TRBV5-1 and TRBJ1-2, with 8 bases that match TRBD1. This CDR3 spans 15 amino acids. Germline V lookup: CDR1 SGHRS, CDR2 YFSETQ. The J segment lost 6 bases and the V segment lost 1 base, leaving 8 bases of the junction unmatched. CDR3 sequence: CASSLTGQGTDGYTF. The CDR3 bases are TGCGCCAGCAGCTTGACCGGACAGGGTACCGATGGCTACACCTTC.

The chain employs TRBV4-3 and TRBJ1-2; D gene uncertain. The CDR3 is made up of 15 amino acids. Trimming took 0 bases from V and 4 from J, leaving 12 bases between them. Looked up from germline, CDR1 is LGHNA and CDR2 is YSLEER. CDR3 region: CASSQELGLGYGYTF. In DNA form, the CDR3 reads TGCGCCAGCAGCCAAGAACTAGGATTGGGCTATGGCTACACCTTC.

The chain uses TRBV28 and TRBJ2-1; 10 positions match TRBD2. CDR3 size: 16 residues. Germline V CDR1 and CDR2: MDHEN, SYDVKM. The ends lost 5 bases at V and 4 bases at J; junction bases unmatched: 8. CDR3 bases: TGTGCCAGCAGTCAATCGAGGACTAGCGGATACAATGAGCAGTTCTTC. Translating it yields CASSQSRTSGYNEQFF.